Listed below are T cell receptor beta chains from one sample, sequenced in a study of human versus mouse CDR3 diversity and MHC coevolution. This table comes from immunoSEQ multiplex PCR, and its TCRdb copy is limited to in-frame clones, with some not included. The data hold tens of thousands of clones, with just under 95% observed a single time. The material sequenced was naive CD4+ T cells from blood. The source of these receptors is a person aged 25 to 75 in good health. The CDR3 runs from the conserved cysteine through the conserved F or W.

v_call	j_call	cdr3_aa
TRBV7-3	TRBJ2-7	CASSLTGGRIYEQYF
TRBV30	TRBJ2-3	CAARADYTQYF
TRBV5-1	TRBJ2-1	CASSEPSGSDYNEQFF
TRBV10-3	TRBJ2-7	CAITGGGAHEQYF
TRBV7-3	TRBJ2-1	CASSARGQGADEQFF
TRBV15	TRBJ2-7	CATSRDPPPASYEQYF
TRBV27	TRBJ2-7	CASRRQGQGVHEQYF
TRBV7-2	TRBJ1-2	CASSPGQGASLNTF
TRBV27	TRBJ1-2	CASSFYGDLPLGYGYTF
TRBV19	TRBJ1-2	CASSTRTGGYGYTF
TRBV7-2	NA	CASSRRGRGYEQYF
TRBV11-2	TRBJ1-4	CASSWGRRGGNEKLFF
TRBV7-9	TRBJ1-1	CASGHSRSTEAFF
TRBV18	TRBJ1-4	CASSRGRNEKLFF
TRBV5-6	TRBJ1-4	CASRQTGEGEKLFF
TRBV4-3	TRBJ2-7	CASSRIAGSSYEQYF
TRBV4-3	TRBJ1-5	CASSQGQGQGQPQHF
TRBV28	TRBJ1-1	CASRIQGMNTEAFF
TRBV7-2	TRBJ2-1	CASSFDGGGGNEQFF
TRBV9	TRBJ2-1	CASSAYRGLLRNEQFF
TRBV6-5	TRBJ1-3	CASSYSTGYSGNTIYF
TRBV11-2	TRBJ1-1	CASTREGTEAFF
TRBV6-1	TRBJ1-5	CASSYTPDQPQHF
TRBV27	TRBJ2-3	CASSFLPSYYTDTQYF
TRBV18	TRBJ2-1	CASSPGQLKGEQFF
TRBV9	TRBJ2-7	CASSVAGTSKEQYF
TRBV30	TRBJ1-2	CAWSMSRDYGYTF
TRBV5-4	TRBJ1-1	CASTPTSELTEAFF
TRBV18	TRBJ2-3	CASSRDYTTTDTQYF
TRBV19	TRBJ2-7	CASKQEGYEQYF
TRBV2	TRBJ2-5	CASSESSGQGWETQYF
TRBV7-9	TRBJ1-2	CASTPGTGNYGYTF
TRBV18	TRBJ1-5	CASSPDRALTQHF